These T cell receptor beta chains were read from a single sample in a study of PD-1 blockade in classical Hodgkin lymphoma. Assay used: immunoSEQ multiplex PCR; TCRdb lists only in-frame clones, some missing. The table has roughly 20,000 clones, around four fifths seen once. The sequenced sample was CD8+ T cells from blood, obtained before the fourth cycle of nivolumab. The source of these receptors is a human donor with classical Hodgkin lymphoma. The CDR3 runs from the conserved cysteine through the conserved F or W. The order of the fields is V gene, clone size, J gene, D gene, CDR3 DNA, CDR3 protein. The D gene is left open where the match is weak. A clone size is listed for some rows: how often the clone was seen (once, few, many), or a class if it is expanded.

V gene: TRBV9; clone size: NA; J gene: TRBJ1-2; D gene: NA; CDR3 DNA: TGTGCCAGCAGCCCTAGCCCCTTCGGGGGAGCTAACTATGGCTACACCTTC; CDR3 protein: CASSPSPFGGANYGYTF
V gene: TRBV2; clone size: NA; J gene: TRBJ1-2; D gene: NA; CDR3 DNA: TGTCCCTCAGCCGGGATCCTCTATGGCTACACCTTC; CDR3 protein: CPSAGILYGYTF
V gene: TRBV4-2; clone size: NA; J gene: TRBJ2-7; D gene: NA; CDR3 DNA: TGTGCCAGCAGCCTGGACAGTAACTACGAGCAGTACTTC; CDR3 protein: CASSLDSNYEQYF
V gene: TRBV28; clone size: NA; J gene: TRBJ2-7; D gene: TRBD1; CDR3 DNA: TGTGCCAGCAGTCCGGGACAGGGGGCCTACGAGCAGTACTTC; CDR3 protein: CASSPGQGAYEQYF
V gene: TRBV19; clone size: NA; J gene: TRBJ2-3; D gene: TRBD2; CDR3 DNA: TGTGCCAGTAGTCTGACTAGCGGGCCAGATACGCAGTATTTT; CDR3 protein: CASSLTSGPDTQYF
V gene: TRBV7-2; clone size: NA; J gene: TRBJ1-2; D gene: NA; CDR3 DNA: TGTGCCAGCAGCCCCTGGCAGGCGTCTAACTATGGCTACACCTTC; CDR3 protein: CASSPWQASNYGYTF
V gene: TRBV25-1; clone size: NA; J gene: TRBJ2-7; D gene: NA; CDR3 DNA: TGTGCCAGCAGTCCAACTCGGACCTACGAGCAGTACTTC; CDR3 protein: CASSPTRTYEQYF
V gene: TRBV5-5; clone size: medium-sized; J gene: TRBJ1-5; D gene: NA; CDR3 DNA: TGTGCCAGCAGCCTGGGGGCGACGAATAGCAATCAGCCCCAGCATTTT; CDR3 protein: CASSLGATNSNQPQHF
V gene: TRBV12-5; clone size: NA; J gene: TRBJ2-2; D gene: NA; CDR3 DNA: TGTGCTAGTGGAACCGCTATAGTGCAGGGTGGGAACACCGGGGAGCTGTTTTTT; CDR3 protein: CASGTAIVQGGNTGELFF
V gene: TRBV19; clone size: NA; J gene: TRBJ1-2; D gene: NA; CDR3 DNA: TGTGCCAGTAGTATACTGTTGGAGGGAGTGGGCTATGGCTACACCTTC; CDR3 protein: CASSILLEGVGYGYTF
V gene: TRBV7-6; clone size: NA; J gene: TRBJ1-1; D gene: NA; CDR3 DNA: TGTGCCAGCAGCCAACCGGGGGTGGAGGCTTTCTTT; CDR3 protein: CASSQPGVEAFF
V gene: TRBV4-3; clone size: NA; J gene: TRBJ2-7; D gene: NA; CDR3 DNA: TGCGCCAGCAGCCAAGGTTTAGACGGAGCCTACGAGCAGTACTTC; CDR3 protein: CASSQGLDGAYEQYF
V gene: TRBV19; clone size: once; J gene: TRBJ2-7; D gene: TRBD2; CDR3 DNA: TGTGCCAGTGCCATAGCGGGGGGATCCTACGAGCAGTACTTC; CDR3 protein: CASAIAGGSYEQYF
V gene: TRBV29-1; clone size: NA; J gene: TRBJ1-2; D gene: NA; CDR3 DNA: TGCAGCGTAACTGGGGGGCAGACTAACTATGGCTACACCTTC; CDR3 protein: CSVTGGQTNYGYTF
V gene: TRBV30; clone size: NA; J gene: TRBJ1-1; D gene: NA; CDR3 DNA: TGTGCCTGGAGTGTTGGGGGGGCTGAAGCTTTCTTT; CDR3 protein: CAWSVGGAEAFF
V gene: TRBV5-6; clone size: NA; J gene: TRBJ2-5; D gene: NA; CDR3 DNA: TGTGCCAGCAGCCTTGCTGGAGGGTTAGAGACCCAGTACTTC; CDR3 protein: CASSLAGGLETQYF
V gene: TRBV27; clone size: NA; J gene: TRBJ2-7; D gene: TRBD1; CDR3 DNA: TGTGCCAGCAGTTTAACTAAGGGGACAGCCTACGAGCAGTACTTC; CDR3 protein: CASSLTKGTAYEQYF
V gene: TRBV27; clone size: NA; J gene: TRBJ2-7; D gene: TRBD1; CDR3 DNA: TGTGCCAGCAGTTTATCCTACAGGGGAAGAAAAGGCGAGCAGTACTTC; CDR3 protein: CASSLSYRGRKGEQYF
V gene: TRBV6-6; clone size: NA; J gene: TRBJ1-1; D gene: NA; CDR3 DNA: TGTGCCAGCAGAAACCCCCAGGACGGATACACTGAAGCTTTCTTT; CDR3 protein: CASRNPQDGYTEAFF
V gene: TRBV5-1; clone size: NA; J gene: TRBJ2-3; D gene: NA; CDR3 DNA: TGCGCCAGCAGTGTGGGGGATACGCAGTATTTT; CDR3 protein: CASSVGDTQYF
V gene: TRBV18; clone size: NA; J gene: TRBJ2-7; D gene: NA; CDR3 DNA: TGTGCCAGCTCACCACCTGGGGTGGAGCAGTACTTC; CDR3 protein: CASSPPGVEQYF
V gene: TRBV5-1; clone size: NA; J gene: TRBJ2-7; D gene: NA; CDR3 DNA: TGCGCCAGCAGGATGGAGGGGACATTCTCCTACGAGCAGTACTTC; CDR3 protein: CASRMEGTFSYEQYF
V gene: TRBV9; clone size: NA; J gene: TRBJ2-7; D gene: TRBD1; CDR3 DNA: TGTGCCAGCAGCGAGGGGACAGGGAGGGTCCACGAGCAGTACTTC; CDR3 protein: CASSEGTGRVHEQYF
V gene: TRBV28; clone size: NA; J gene: TRBJ1-5; D gene: NA; CDR3 DNA: TGTGCCAGCAGCCCCGGTTGGAATCAGCCCCAGCATTTT; CDR3 protein: CASSPGWNQPQHF
V gene: TRBV27; clone size: medium-sized; J gene: TRBJ1-1; D gene: TRBD1; CDR3 DNA: TGTGCCAGCAGTCCTGGGACAGGCACTGAAGCTTTCTTT; CDR3 protein: CASSPGTGTEAFF
V gene: TRBV7-9; clone size: NA; J gene: TRBJ2-5; D gene: NA; CDR3 DNA: TGTGCCAGCAGCTTAGAATGGGAGACCCAGTACTTC; CDR3 protein: CASSLEWETQYF